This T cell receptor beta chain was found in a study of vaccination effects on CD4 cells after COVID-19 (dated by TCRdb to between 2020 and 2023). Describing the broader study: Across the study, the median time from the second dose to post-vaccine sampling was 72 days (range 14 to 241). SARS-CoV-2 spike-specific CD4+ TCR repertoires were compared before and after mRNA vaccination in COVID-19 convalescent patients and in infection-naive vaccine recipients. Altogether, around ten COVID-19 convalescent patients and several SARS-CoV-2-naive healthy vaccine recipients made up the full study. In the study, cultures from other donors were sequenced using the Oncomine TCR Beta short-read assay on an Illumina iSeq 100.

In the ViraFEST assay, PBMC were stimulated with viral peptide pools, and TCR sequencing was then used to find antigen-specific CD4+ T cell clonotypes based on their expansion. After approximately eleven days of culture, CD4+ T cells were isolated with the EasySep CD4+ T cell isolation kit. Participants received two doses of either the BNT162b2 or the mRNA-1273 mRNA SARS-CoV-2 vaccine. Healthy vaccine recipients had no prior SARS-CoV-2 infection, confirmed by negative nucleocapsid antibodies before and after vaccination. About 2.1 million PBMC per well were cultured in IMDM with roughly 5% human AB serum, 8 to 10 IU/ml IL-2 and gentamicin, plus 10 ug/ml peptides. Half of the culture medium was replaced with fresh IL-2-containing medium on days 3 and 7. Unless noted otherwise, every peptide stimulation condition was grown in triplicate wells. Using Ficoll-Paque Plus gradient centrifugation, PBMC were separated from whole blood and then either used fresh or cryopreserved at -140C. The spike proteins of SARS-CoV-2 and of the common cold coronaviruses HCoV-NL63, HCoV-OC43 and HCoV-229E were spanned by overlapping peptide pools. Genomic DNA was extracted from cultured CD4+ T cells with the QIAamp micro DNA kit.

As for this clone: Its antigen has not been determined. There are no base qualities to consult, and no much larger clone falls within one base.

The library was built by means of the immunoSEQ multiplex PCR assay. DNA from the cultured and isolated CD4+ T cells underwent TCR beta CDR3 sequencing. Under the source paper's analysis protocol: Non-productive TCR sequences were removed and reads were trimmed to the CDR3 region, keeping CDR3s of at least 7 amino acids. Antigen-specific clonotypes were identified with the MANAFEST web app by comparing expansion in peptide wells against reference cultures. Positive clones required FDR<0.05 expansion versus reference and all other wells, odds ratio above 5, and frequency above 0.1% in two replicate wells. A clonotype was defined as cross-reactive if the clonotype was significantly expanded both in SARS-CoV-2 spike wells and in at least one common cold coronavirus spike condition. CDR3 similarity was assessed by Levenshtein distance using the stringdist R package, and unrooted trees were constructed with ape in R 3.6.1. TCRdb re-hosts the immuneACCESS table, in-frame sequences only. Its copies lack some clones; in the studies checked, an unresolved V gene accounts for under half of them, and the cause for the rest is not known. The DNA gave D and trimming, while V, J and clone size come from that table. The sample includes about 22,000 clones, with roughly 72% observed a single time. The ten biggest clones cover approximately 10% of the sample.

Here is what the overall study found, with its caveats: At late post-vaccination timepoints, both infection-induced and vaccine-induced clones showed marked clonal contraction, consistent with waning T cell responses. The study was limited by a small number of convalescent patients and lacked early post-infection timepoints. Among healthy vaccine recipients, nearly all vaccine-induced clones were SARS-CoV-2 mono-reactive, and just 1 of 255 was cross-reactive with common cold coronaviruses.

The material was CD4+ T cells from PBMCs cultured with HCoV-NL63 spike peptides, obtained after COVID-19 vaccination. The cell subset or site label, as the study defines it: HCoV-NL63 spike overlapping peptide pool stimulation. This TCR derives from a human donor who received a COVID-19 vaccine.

The DNA sequence reads TGTGCCAGTAGTGCGTGGACAGGACGTAATGAAAAACTGTTTTTT. The encoded protein is CASSAWTGRNEKLFF. The chain uses TRBV19 and TRBJ1-4; the junction holds 7 bases that match TRBD1. The germline V gene (reference sequence) yields LNHDA for CDR1 and SQIVND for CDR2. The CDR3, cysteine through phenylalanine, is 15 amino acids long. CDR3 DNA is the only sequence kept; it has 45 bases, read in frame from the first base. V lost 5 bases and J lost 4 bases, and the count of bases not matched to a germline gene is 7.